The subject of this entry is one T cell receptor beta chain. V lost 3 bases to trimming and J lost 0 bases, with 9 bases between them. Germline loops: CDR1 MNHEY, CDR2 SMNVEV (reference sequence). The CDR3 consists of 16 residues. These data originate in a study of blood T cell repertoires in COVID-19. The data were produced by immunoSEQ multiplex PCR, yet TCRdb's version contains in-frame clones alone and is incomplete. In the table there are roughly 100,000 clones, more than 70% of which are singletons. The receptor was isolated from a woman aged 80 or older in a cohort sampled during active COVID-19. This chain joins TRBV27 and TRBJ1-6; no clear D gene. The sequencing input was peripheral blood. The CDR3 DNA reads TGTGCCAGCAGTTTGGAGGGAAGCTCCTATAATTCACCCCTCCACTTT. This codes for CASSLEGSSYNSPLHF.